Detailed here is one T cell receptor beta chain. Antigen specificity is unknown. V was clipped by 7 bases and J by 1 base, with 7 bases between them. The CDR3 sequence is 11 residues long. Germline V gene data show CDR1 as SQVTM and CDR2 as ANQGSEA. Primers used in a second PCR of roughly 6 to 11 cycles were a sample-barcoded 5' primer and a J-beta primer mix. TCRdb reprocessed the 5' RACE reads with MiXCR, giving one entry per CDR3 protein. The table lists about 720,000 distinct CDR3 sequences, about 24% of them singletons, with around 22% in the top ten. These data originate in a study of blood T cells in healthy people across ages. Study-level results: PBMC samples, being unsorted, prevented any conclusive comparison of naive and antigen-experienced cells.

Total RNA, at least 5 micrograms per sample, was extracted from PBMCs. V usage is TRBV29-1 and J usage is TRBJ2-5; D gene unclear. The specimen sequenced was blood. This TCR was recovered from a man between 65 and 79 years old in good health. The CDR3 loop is CSAKPQETQYF. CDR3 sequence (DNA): TGCAGCGCCAAACCCCAAGAGACCCAGTACTTC.